Given below is one TCR beta chain in context. Its cognate antigen is unknown. Unique molecular identifiers were present on cDNA, and template switching added a universal primer site. A single record per CDR3 protein comes from TCRdb applying MiXCR to the 5' RACE reads. The sample contains 450,000 to 650,000 distinct CDR3 sequences, approximately 16% of which appear only once. Healthy Caucasians supplied all donations. This sample is drawn from a study of identical twins. Study findings and constraints: Conclusions came from cross-sectional statistical analysis, not from following the same donors. While abundant cord blood beta clonotypes carried fewer insertions, memory repertoires showed no such pattern.

CDR1 and CDR2 (germline): SGHVS, FNYEAQ. Trimming cost V 4 bases and J 1 base; bases outside gene matches: 5. CDR3 length: 18 residues. The sample also formed part of further work on yellow fever vaccine responses in identical twins.

V gene TRBV7-6 combines with J gene TRBJ2-2, with 14 bases lining up with TRBD2. The specimen was CD4+ T cells sorted from blood. The receptor was isolated from a woman aged 18-35 years in good health. The CDR3 protein is CASSSGTSGGLNTGELFF. CDR3 DNA: TGTGCCAGCAGCTCAGGGACTAGCGGGGGCCTGAACACCGGGGAGCTGTTTTTT.